One sample yielded the 13 T cell receptor beta chains listed below, sequenced in a study of T cell responses to AZD1222 COVID-19 vaccine. Some clones are missing from TCRdb's copy, which holds only in-frame ones; the method was immunoSEQ multiplex PCR. The sample yields 140,000 to 150,000 clones, around 87% seen once. The sequencing here drew on peripheral blood, taken on day 0 of AZD1222 vaccination. Receptors originate from an adult in good health.

V usage is TRBV18 and J usage is TRBJ1-1; TRBD1 might be the D (5 bases). Germline V gene lookup returns CDR1 KGHSH and CDR2 LQKENI. The length of the CDR3 is 13 residues. Trimming took off 5 bases at V and 5 bases at J, with 12 bases between the two ends. As DNA, the CDR3 is TGTGCCAGCTCAACCAATCAGGGAACTGAAGCTTTCTTT. The encoded protein is CASSTNQGTEAFF.

V and J are TRBV5-4 and TRBJ1-2, with 7 bases fitting TRBD1. This CDR3 is 13 amino acids long. J lost 4 bases, V lost 6 bases, and 6 bases had no gene match. Germline V gene data show CDR1 as SGHNT and CDR2 as YYREEE (reference sequence). The CDR3 region is CASTHRDSYGYTF. CDR3 nucleotides: TGTGCCAGCACTCATAGGGACAGCTATGGCTACACCTTC.

This chain joins TRBV28 and TRBJ2-7; D remains unclear. Per the germline V gene, CDR1 is MDHEN and CDR2 is SYDVKM. The CDR3 length is 11 residues. V lost 10 bases, J lost 5 bases, and 12 bases lay in between. CDR3 in DNA: TGTGCCACGAGTGCGGCCCACGAGCAGTACTTC. This translates into CATSAAHEQYF.

V usage is TRBV6-5 and J usage is TRBJ2-2, with 10 nucleotides matching TRBD1. This CDR3 has 15 amino acids. Germline V lookup: CDR1 MNHEY, CDR2 SVGAGI. V lost 6 bases to trimming and J lost 3 bases; unmatched junction nucleotides: 4. This CDR3 is CASSRTGGDTGELFF. CDR3 coding DNA: TGTGCCAGCAGCAGGACAGGGGGGGACACCGGGGAGCTGTTTTTT.

The chain's CDR3 is CASSLEGLYNEQFF. The CDR3, as DNA: TGTGCCAGCAGCTTAGAGGGACTATACAATGAGCAGTTCTTC. The chain is built from TRBV11-3 and TRBJ2-1, with TRBD2 identical over 7 bases. Germline values: CDR1 SGHNT, CDR2 YENEEA. The CDR3 is 14 amino acids. J was trimmed by 4 bases and V by 0 bases; bases with no gene match: 0.

V is TRBV5-4 and J is TRBJ2-2, with D perhaps matching TRBD2 (6 bases). The CDR3 is 13 amino acids. Germline V gives CDR1 SGHNT, CDR2 YYREEE (reference sequence). The V end lost 4 bases, the J end lost 5 bases, and 9 bases lay between the germline ends. The DNA for the CDR3 is TGTGCCAGCAGCCGGGAGCTTACCGGGGAGCTGTTTTTT. This sequence encodes CASSRELTGELFF.

The V call is TRBV2, the J call TRBJ1-5; 7 bases agree with TRBD1. V shed 6 bases, J shed 0 bases, and the junction held 5 bases outside the gene matches. Germline V gives CDR1 SNHLY, CDR2 FYNNEI. The CDR3 totals 15 residues. CDR3 in amino acids: CASRHRDSSNQPQHF. In DNA form, the CDR3 reads TGTGCCAGCAGACACAGGGACAGTAGCAATCAGCCCCAGCATTTT.

The chain recombines TRBV19 with TRBJ2-7; 7 bases are shared with TRBD2. V shed 1 base, J shed 5 bases, and the junction held 11 bases outside the gene matches. Germline CDR1 is LNHDA and CDR2 is SQIVND (reference sequence). The CDR3 sequence is 16 residues long. The CDR3 coding sequence is TGTGCCAGTAGTATAGCTTTCAGGACTAGTTATAACGAGCAGTACTTC. Translating it yields CASSIAFRTSYNEQYF.

This clone has only a few counts. The J gene is TRBJ2-1, the V gene TRBV5-5; 7 nucleotides match TRBD2. CDR1 SGHKS and CDR2 YYEKEE come from the germline V gene (reference sequence). CDR3 length equals 15 residues. V lost 1 base to trimming and J lost 8 bases; unmatched junction nucleotides: 9. CDR3 nucleotide sequence: TGTGCCAGCAGCTTGCGGGGGGAGGTTTTGGATGAGCAGTTCTTC. It yields the protein CASSLRGEVLDEQFF.

The chain joins TRBV11-2 to TRBJ2-7; TRBD1 agrees at 8 bases. V lost 5 bases to trimming and J lost 2 bases; unmatched junction nucleotides: 8. CDR1 is SGHAT, CDR2 FQNNGV, per germline. The CDR3 consists of 15 residues. Written as DNA, the CDR3 is TGTGCCAGCAGCCCGAGGACAGGGCTAACCTACGAGCAGTACTTC. It is translated as CASSPRTGLTYEQYF.

This clone was counted only a few times. The V gene is TRBV7-9, the J gene TRBJ2-2; D not certain. CDR1 and CDR2 from the germline V gene are SEHNR and FQNEAQ (reference sequence). The CDR3 is 16 residues long. Trimming stripped 2 bases from V and 0 bases from J, with 10 bases between. The CDR3 nucleotides are TGTGCCAGCAGCTTAAGGGCAACCGCGAACACCGGGGAGCTGTTTTTT. Translated: CASSLRATANTGELFF.

The genes are TRBV10-3 and TRBJ1-1; TRBD1 is a possible D gene (5 bases). The CDR3 is 13 amino acids. Trimming removed 7 bases at V and 3 bases at J, with 12 bases between. Germline V CDR1 and CDR2: ENHRY, SYGVKD. The CDR3 protein is CAIKGAGDTEAFF. The CDR3 nucleotides are TGTGCCATCAAAGGGGCGGGTGACACTGAAGCTTTCTTT.

The chain recombines TRBV18 with TRBJ1-1; weak D call: TRBD1 (5 bases). This CDR3 spans 17 amino acids. Germline lookup yields CDR1 KGHSH and CDR2 LQKENI. Trimming pared 2 bases from V and 1 base from J, leaving 17 bases between. CDR3 in amino acids: CASSPTQRGERNTEAFF. The CDR3 DNA sequence: TGTGCCAGCTCACCAACCCAGCGGGGGGAAAGGAACACTGAAGCTTTCTTT.